The TCR beta chain described here comes from a study of glioma-infiltrating T cells after dendritic cell vaccination. Overall study context: Samples are from glioblastoma patients in Phase I and II dendritic cell vaccine trials. Autologous tumor lysate was loaded overnight onto monocyte-derived dendritic cells grown seven to eight days with IL-4 and GM-CSF. Dendritic cell vaccine was injected intradermally three times, biweekly. General study findings and limits: Higher TCR clonality did not directly relate to longer survival.

The protocol was immunoSEQ multiplex PCR, while the TCRdb copy is restricted to in-frame clones and leaves out a portion. The sample holds some 90,000 clones, over 75% seen once. Specified time point: after dendritic cell vaccination, including at tumor progression/relapse. Germline values: CDR1 MNHNS, CDR2 SASEGT. CDR3 size: 15 residues. As to this clone: What it binds is not known. The junction and the germline gene differ at one end; a read error may be behind it.

The clonotype originates from a human donor with glioblastoma. Material: blood, obtained after dendritic cell vaccination. The rearrangement links TRBV6-1 to TRBJ1-2; 9 positions match TRBD1. CDR3 residues: CASRKYRGHNDGYTF. In nucleotides, the CDR3 is TGTGCCAGCAGGAAATACAGGGGGCATAACGATGGCTACACCTTC.